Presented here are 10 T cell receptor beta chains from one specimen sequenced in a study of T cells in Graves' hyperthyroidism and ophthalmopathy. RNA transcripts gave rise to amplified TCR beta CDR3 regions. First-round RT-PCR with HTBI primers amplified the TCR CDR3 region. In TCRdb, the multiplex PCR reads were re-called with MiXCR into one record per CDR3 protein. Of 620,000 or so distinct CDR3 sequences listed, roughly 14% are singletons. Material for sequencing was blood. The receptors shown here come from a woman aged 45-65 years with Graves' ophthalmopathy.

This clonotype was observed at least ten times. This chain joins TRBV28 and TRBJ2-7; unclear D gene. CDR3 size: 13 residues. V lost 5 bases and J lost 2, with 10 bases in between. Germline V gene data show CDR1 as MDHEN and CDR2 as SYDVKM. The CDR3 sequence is CASSQHATYEQYF. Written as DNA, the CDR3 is TGTGCCAGCAGTCAGCATGCGACCTACGAGCAGTACTTC.

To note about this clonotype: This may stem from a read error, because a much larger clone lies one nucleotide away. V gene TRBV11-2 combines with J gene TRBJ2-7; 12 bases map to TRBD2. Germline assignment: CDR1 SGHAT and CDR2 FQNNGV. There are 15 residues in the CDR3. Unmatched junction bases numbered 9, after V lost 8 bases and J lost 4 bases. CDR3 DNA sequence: TGTGCCAGCGGCCACGGGACTAGCGGGCTATACGAGCAGTACTTC. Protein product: CASGHGTSGLYEQYF.

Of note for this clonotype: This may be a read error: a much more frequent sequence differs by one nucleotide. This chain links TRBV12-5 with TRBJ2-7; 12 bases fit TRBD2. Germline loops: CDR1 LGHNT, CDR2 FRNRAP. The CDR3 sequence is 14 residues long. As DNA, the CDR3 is TGTGCTAGTGGTCGGACTAGCGGGACCTACAAGCAGTACTTC. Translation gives CASGRTSGTYKQYF. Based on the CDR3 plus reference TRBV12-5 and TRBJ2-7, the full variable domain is DARVTQTPRHKVTEMGQEVTMRCQPILGHNTVFWYRQTMMQGLELLAYFRNRAPLDDSGMPKDRFSAEMPDATLATLKIQPSEPRDSAVYFCASGRTSGTYKQYFGPGTRLTVT.

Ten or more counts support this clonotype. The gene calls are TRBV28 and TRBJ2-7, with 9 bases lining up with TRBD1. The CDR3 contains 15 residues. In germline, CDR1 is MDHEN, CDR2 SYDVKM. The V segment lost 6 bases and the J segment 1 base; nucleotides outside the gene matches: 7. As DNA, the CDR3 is TGTGCCAGCAGGACCAAACAGGGGGCGTCCTACGAGCAGTACTTC. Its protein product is CASRTKQGASYEQYF.

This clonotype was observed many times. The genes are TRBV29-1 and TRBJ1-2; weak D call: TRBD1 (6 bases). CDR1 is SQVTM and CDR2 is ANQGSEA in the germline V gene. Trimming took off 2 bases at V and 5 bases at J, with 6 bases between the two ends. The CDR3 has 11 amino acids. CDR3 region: CSVETGYGYTF. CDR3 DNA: TGCAGCGTTGAAACAGGGTATGGCTACACCTTC.

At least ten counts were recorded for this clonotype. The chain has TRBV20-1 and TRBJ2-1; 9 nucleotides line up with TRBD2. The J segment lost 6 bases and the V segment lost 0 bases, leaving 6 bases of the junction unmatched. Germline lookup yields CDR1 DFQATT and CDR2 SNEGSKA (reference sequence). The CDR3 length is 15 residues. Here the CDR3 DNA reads TGCAGTGCTAGAGATGGCGGGAGGGTCTCCAATGAGCAGTTCTTC. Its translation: CSARDGGRVSNEQFF.

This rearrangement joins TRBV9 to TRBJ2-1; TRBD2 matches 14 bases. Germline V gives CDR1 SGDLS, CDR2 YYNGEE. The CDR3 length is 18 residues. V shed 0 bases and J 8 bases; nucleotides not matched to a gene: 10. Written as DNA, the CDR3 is TGTGCCAGCAGCGTAGCTCCGGGACTAGCGGGAGAATTGGATGAGCAGTTCTTC. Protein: CASSVAPGLAGELDEQFF. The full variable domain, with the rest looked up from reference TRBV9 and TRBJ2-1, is DSGVTQTPKHLITATGQRVTLRCSPRSGDLSVYWYQQSLDQGLQFLIQYYNGEERAKGNILERFSAQQFPDLHSELNLSSLELGDSALYFCASSVAPGLAGELDEQFFGPGTRLTVL.

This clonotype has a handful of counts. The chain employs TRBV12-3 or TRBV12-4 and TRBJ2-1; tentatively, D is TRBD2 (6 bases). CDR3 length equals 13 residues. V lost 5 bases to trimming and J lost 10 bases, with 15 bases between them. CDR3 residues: CASSPIGRQEQFF. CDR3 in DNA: TGTGCCAGCAGTCCTATTGGGAGGCAGGAGCAGTTCTTC.

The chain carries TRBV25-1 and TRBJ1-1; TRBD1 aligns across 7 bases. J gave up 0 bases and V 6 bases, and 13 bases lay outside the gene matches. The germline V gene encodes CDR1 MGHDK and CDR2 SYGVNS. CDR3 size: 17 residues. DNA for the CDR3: TGTGCCAGCAGACCCATGCCTTCGGGACAGCTGAACACTGAAGCTTTCTTT. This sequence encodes CASRPMPSGQLNTEAFF.

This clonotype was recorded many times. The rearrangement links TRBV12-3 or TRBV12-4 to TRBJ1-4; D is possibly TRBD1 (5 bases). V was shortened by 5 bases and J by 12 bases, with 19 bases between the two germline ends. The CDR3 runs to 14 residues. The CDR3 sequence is CASSIDAGLGELFF. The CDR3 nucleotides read TGTGCCAGCAGTATCGATGCAGGGTTGGGTGAACTGTTTTTT.